This TCR beta chain originates from a study of memory CD8 T cells in hepatitis C reinfection. Study-wide background: Reinfection meant HCV RNA positivity after two negatives ≥60 days apart. Between 55 and 20 weeks before reinfection detection, pre-reinfection samples were drawn. General study results and limits: Five donors were too few for definitive public clonotype conclusions.

This table comes from immunoSEQ multiplex PCR, and its TCRdb copy is limited to in-frame clones, with some not included. The table shows approximately 52,000 clones, with roughly 86% occurring only once. The germline V gene encodes CDR1 SGHAT and CDR2 FQNNGV. The junction had 7 bases not matched to a gene; V was cut back by 5 bases and J by 0 bases. The CDR3 has 16 amino acids. As for this clone: Its target is unknown.

Regarding time point: pre-reinfection, 55 to 20 weeks before reinfection detection. The sorted cells went straight to TCR sequencing with no prior in vitro expansion. A couple of donors provided sorted CD3+ CD8+ CD45RO- naive CD8 T cells at all three reinfection time points. This chain uses TRBV11-2 with TRBJ2-3; 8 nucleotides agree with TRBD1. This TCR was sampled from a man younger than 35 with hepatitis C virus infection. Specimen: naive CD8+ T cells sorted from blood. The CDR3 DNA sequence: TGTGCCAGCAGCAAAGGGACAGGCGCCAGCACAGATACGCAGTATTTT. This codes for CASSKGTGASTDTQYF.